This is a list of T cell receptor beta chains from one sample in a study of T cell responses to AZD1222 COVID-19 vaccine. The protocol was immunoSEQ multiplex PCR, while the TCRdb copy is restricted to in-frame clones and leaves out a portion. The data contain some 110,000 clones, around 90% of them seen just once; the ten biggest clones take up 3.5% to 4.5%. Source: peripheral blood, taken on day 0 of AZD1222 vaccination. The receptors were sampled from an adult in good health. Both conserved end residues are part of each CDR3. A D gene is named only where the DNA matches it firmly. Clone size appears in some rows only: once, few, many, or a class for an expanded clone.

TRBD1 | TRBJ1-2 | NA | TRBV5-6 | TGTGCCAGCACCCGGACAGGGTTCGGCTATGGCTACACCTTC | CASTRTGFGYGYTF
TRBD2 | TRBJ2-3 | NA | TRBV5-4 | TGTGCCAGCAGCTTGGTCGCCGCGGGGGAGGCAGATACGCAGTATTTT | CASSLVAAGEADTQYF
NA | TRBJ2-7 | NA | TRBV28 | TGTGCCAGCAGTATGTACGAGCAGTACTTC | CASSMYEQYF
NA | TRBJ1-2 | NA | TRBV28 | TGTGCCAGCAGCACGAGTCGGGCCTATGGCTACACCTTC | CASSTSRAYGYTF
TRBD2 | TRBJ2-5 | NA | TRBV29-1 | TGCAGCGTAGATCACACTAGCGCCGGAGAGACCCAGTACTTC | CSVDHTSAGETQYF
TRBD1 | TRBJ2-7 | NA | TRBV10-2 | TGCGCCAGCAGACCGGACAGGGGGGACTACGAGCAGTACTTC | CASRPDRGDYEQYF
NA | TRBJ1-1 | NA | TRBV18 | TGTGCCAGCTCACCAAAACTAGGGGACACTGAAGCTTTCTTT | CASSPKLGDTEAFF
NA | TRBJ1-3 | NA | TRBV5-1 | TGCGCCAGCAGCTTCGACGGGAGCTCTGGAAACACCATATATTTT | CASSFDGSSGNTIYF
TRBD1 | TRBJ2-2 | NA | TRBV27 | TGTGCCAGCAGTTTGGGACAGGGGGAGCTGTTTTTT | CASSLGQGELFF
NA | TRBJ2-3 | NA | TRBV5-6 | TGTGCCAGCAGCTTGGGATCGGATACGCAGTATTTT | CASSLGSDTQYF
TRBD2 | TRBJ2-7 | NA | TRBV10-3 | TGTGCCATCAGCCGAGCGGGGGGGCCTGTCGAGCAGTACTTC | CAISRAGGPVEQYF
NA | TRBJ2-1 | NA | TRBV14 | TGTGCCAGCAGCCCGCCAGGGGTATACTACAATGAGCAGTTCTTC | CASSPPGVYYNEQFF
TRBD1 | TRBJ1-4 | NA | TRBV19 | TGTGCCAGTAGTAGGGACAGAAATGAAAAACTGTTTTTT | CASSRDRNEKLFF
NA | TRBJ2-5 | once | TRBV7-2 | TGTGCCAGCAGCTTAGGGCCTACGGAAGAGACCCAGTACTTC | CASSLGPTEETQYF
TRBD1 | TRBJ1-5 | NA | TRBV19 | TGTGCCAGTAGTATCTTAGTTGACAGGGTTGGAGTTGGGAGCAATCAGCCCCAGCATTTT | CASSILVDRVGVGSNQPQHF
NA | TRBJ1-3 | NA | TRBV5-6 | TGTGCCAGCAGCTTGGGCAGCTCCGTCAGCATATATTTT | CASSLGSSVSIYF